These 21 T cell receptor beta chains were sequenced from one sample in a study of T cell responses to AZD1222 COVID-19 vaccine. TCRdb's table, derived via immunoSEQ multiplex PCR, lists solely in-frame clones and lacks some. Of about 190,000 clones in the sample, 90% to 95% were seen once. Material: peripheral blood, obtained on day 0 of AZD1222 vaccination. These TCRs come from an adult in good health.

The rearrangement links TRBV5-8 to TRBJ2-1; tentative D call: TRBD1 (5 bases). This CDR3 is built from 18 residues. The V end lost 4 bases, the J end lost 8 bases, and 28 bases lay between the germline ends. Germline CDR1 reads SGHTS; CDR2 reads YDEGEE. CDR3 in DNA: TGTGCCAGCAGCGGAACTACCACGATAGGACACGCCGCCTATGAGCAGTTCTTC. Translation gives CASSGTTTIGHAAYEQFF.

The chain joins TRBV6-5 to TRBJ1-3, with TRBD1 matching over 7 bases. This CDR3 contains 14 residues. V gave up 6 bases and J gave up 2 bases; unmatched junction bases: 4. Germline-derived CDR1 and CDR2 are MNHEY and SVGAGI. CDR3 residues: CASSTGTAGNTIYF. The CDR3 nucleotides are TGTGCCAGCAGCACCGGGACAGCTGGAAACACCATATATTTT.

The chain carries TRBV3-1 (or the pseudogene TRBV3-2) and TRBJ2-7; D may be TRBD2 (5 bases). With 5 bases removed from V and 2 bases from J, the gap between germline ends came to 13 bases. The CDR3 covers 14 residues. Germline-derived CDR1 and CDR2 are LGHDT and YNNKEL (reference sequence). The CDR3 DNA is TGTGCCAGCAGCACCCCGGGGATCCCCTACGAGCAGTACTTC. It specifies CASSTPGIPYEQYF.

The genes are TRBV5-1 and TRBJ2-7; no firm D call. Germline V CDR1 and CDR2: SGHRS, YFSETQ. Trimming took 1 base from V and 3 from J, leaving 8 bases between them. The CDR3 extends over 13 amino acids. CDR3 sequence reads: CASSLSDNYEQYF. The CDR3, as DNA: TGCGCCAGCAGCTTGTCAGACAACTACGAGCAGTACTTC.

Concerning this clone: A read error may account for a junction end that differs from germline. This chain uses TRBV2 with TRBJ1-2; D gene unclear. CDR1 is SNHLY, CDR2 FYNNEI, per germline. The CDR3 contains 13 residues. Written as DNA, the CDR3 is TGTGCCAGCAGTGAAGGCGCAGACTATGGTTACACCTTC. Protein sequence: CASSEGADYGYTF.

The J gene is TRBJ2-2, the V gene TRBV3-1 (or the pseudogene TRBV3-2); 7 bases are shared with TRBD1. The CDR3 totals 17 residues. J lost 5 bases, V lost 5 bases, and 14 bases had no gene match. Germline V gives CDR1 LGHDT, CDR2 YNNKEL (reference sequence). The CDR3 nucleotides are TGTGCCAGCAGCACCCAGCCCCCGACAGGGCGGACCGGGGAGCTGTTTTTT. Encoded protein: CASSTQPPTGRTGELFF.

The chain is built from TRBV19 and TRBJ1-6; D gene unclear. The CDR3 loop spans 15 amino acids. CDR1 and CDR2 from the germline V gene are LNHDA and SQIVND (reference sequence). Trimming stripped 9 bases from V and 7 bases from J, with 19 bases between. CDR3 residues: CASGVALPANSPLHF. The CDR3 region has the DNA TGTGCCAGCGGGGTCGCTCTCCCCGCCAATTCACCCCTCCACTTT. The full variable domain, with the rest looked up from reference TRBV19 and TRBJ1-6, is DGGITQSPKYLFRKEGQNVTLSCEQNLNHDAMYWYRQDPGQGLRLIYYSQIVNDFQKGDIAEGYSVSREKKESFPLTVTSAQKNPTAFYLCASGVALPANSPLHFGNGTRLTVT.

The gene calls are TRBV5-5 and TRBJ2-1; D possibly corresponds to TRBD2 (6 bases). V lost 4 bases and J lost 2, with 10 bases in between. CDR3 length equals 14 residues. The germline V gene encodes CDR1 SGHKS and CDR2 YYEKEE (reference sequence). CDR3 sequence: CASSRGSTYNEQFF. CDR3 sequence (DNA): TGTGCCAGCAGCCGGGGGTCGACCTACAATGAGCAGTTCTTC.

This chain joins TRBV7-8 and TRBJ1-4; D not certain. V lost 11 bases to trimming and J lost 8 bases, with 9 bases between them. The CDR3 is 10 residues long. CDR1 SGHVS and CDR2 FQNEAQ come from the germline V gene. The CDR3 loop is CARLREKLFF. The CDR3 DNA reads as TGTGCCCGCCTGAGAGAAAAACTGTTTTTT.

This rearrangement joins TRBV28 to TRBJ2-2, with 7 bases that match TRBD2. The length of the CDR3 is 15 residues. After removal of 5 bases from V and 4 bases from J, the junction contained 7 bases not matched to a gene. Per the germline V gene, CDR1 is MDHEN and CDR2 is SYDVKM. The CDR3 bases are TGTGCCAGCAGTCTACTGGGGGGGTCCACCGGGGAGCTGTTTTTT. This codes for CASSLLGGSTGELFF.

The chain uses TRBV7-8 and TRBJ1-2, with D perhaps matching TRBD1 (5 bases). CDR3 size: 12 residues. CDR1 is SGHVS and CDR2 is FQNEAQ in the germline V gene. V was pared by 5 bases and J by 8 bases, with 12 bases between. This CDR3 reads CASSPSGGGYTF. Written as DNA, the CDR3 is TGTGCCAGCAGCCCCTCGGGGGGGGGCTACACCTTC.

CDR3 in amino acids: CASRPASGDTEAFF. For the CDR3, the DNA is TGTGCCAGCAGACCGGCCAGTGGCGACACTGAAGCTTTCTTT. The rearrangement uses TRBV6-6 and TRBJ1-1, with D unclear. The germline gives CDR1 MNHNY, CDR2 SVGAGI (reference sequence). Trimming left V 6 bases short and J 3 bases short, with 14 bases between. The CDR3 is 14 amino acids.

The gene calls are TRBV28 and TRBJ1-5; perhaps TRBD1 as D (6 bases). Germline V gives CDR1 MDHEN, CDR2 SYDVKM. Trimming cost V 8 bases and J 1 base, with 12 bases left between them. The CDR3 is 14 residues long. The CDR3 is CASLGTLSNQPQHF. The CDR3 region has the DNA TGTGCCAGCCTGGGGACACTCAGCAATCAGCCCCAGCATTTT. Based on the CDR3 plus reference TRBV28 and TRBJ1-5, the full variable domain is DVKVTQSSRYLVKRTGEKVFLECVQDMDHENMFWYRQDPGLGLRLIYFSYDVKMKEKGDIPEGYSVSREKKERFSLILESASTNQTSMYLCASLGTLSNQPQHFGDGTRLSIL.

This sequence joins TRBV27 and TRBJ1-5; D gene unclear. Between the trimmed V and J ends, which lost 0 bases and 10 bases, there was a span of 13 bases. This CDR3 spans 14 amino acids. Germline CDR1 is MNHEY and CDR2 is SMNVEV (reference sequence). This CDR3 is CASSLSTARDPQHF. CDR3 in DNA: TGTGCCAGCAGTTTATCAACGGCCCGGGATCCCCAGCATTTT.

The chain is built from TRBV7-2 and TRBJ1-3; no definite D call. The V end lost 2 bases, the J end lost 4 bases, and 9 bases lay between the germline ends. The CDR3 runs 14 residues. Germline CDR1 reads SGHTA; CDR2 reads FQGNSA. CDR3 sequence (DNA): TGTGCCAGCAGCTTACGGACTGTGGGAAACACCATATATTTT. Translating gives CASSLRTVGNTIYF. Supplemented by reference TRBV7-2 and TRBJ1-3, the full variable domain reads GAGVSQSPSNKVTEKGKDVELRCDPISGHTALYWYRQSLGQGLEFLIYFQGNSAPDKSGLPSDRFSAERTGGSVSTLTIQRTQQEDSAVYLCASSLRTVGNTIYFGEGSWLTVV.

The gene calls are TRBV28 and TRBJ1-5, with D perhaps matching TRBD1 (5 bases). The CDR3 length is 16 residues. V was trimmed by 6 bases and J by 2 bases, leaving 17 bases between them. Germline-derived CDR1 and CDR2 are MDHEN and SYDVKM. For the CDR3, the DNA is TGTGCCAGCAGAGAGACCAGGGTTTTGCGCAATCAGCCCCAGCATTTT. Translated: CASRETRVLRNQPQHF.

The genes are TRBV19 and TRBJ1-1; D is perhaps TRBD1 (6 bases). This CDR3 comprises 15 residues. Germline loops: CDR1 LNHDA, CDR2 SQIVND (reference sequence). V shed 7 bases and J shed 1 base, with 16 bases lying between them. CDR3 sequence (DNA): TGTGCCAGTATTAGCTCGGGACAAAAGAACACTGAAGCTTTCTTT. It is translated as CASISSGQKNTEAFF.

Here the CDR3 DNA reads TGTGCCAGCAGTTTTTGGTACTCCTACGAGCAGTACTTC. Amino acids: CASSFWYSYEQYF. The chain links TRBV28 to TRBJ2-7; D is uncertain. The CDR3 runs 13 residues. V lost 3 bases to trimming and J lost 0 bases, with 6 bases between them. Germline V gives CDR1 MDHEN, CDR2 SYDVKM.

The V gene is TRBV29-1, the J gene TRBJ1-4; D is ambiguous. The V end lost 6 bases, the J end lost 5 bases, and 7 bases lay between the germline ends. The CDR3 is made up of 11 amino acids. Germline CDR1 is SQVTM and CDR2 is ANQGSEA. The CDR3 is CSVAGNEKLFF. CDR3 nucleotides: TGCAGCGTAGCCGGGAATGAAAAACTGTTTTTT.

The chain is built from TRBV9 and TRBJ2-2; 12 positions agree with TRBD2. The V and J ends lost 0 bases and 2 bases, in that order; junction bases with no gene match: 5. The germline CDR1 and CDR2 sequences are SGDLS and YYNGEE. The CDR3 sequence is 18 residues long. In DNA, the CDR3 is TGTGCCAGCAGCGTAGCCCCACTAGCGGGAGGTAACACCGGGGAGCTGTTTTTT. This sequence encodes CASSVAPLAGGNTGELFF.

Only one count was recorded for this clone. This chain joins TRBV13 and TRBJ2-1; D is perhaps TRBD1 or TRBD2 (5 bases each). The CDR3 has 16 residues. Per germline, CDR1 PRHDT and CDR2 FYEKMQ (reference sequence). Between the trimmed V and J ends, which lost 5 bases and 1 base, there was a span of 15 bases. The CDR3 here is CASSLPGQGSYNEQFF. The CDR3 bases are TGTGCCAGCAGCCTCCCGGGGCAGGGTTCCTACAATGAGCAGTTCTTC.